This T cell receptor (beta chain) was sequenced for a study of early T cells in non-severe SARS-CoV-2 infection. Study context: Whole-blood bulk RNA, unsorted, was sequenced, and chains were unpaired.

Notes on the study in general: Private and CD4 specificities were missed by VDJdb matching, skewed to anti-spike CD8.

Individually, cDNA molecules had unique molecular identifiers attached to them. TCRdb re-called the 5' RACE reads with MiXCR, one entry per CDR3 protein. The sample carries 40,000 or so distinct CDR3 sequences, 4.5% to 7% recorded once. Comments on this clonotype: Its antigen is currently unknown.

This TCR was sampled from an adult who was a healthcare worker with PCR-confirmed SARS-CoV-2 infection or an uninfected control (not recorded which). Sequencing was performed on whole blood, taken at baseline.

This CDR3 is CASSYQSQEETQYF. CDR3 nucleotide sequence: TGTGCCAGCAGTTACCAGTCCCAAGAAGAGACCCAGTACTTC. J is TRBJ2-5 and V is TRBV6-2 or TRBV6-3, with D unclear. The CDR3 spans 14 residues. Germline V gives CDR1 MNHEY, CDR2 SVGEGT. The V gene lost 2 bases and the J gene lost 3 bases, with 10 bases spanning the gap.